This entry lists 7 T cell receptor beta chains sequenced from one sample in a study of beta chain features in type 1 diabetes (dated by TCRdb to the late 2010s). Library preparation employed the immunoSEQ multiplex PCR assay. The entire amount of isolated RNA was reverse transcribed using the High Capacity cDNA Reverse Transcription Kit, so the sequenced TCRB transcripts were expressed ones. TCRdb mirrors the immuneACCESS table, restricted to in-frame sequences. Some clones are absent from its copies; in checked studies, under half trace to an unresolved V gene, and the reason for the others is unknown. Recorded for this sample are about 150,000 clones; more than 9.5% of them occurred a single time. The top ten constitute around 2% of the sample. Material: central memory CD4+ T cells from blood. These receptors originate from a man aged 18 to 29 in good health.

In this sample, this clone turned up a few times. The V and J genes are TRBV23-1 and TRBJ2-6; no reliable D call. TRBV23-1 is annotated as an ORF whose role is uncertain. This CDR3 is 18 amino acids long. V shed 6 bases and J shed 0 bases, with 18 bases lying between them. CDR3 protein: CASSLKLQLISGANVLTF. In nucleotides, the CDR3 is TGCGCCAGCAGCCTCAAGTTGCAACTAATCTCTGGGGCCAACGTCCTGACTTTC.

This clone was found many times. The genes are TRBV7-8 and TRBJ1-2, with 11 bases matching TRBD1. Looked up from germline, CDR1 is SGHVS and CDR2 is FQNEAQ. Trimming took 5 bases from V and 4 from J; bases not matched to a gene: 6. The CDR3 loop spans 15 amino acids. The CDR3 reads CASSDRTGGVYGYTF. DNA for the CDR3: TGTGCCAGCAGCGATAGGACAGGGGGCGTCTATGGCTACACCTTC.

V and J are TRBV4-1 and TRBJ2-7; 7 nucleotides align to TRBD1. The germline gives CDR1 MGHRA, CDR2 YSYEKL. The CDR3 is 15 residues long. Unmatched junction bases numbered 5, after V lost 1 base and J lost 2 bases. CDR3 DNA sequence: TGCGCCAGCAGCCAAGGACTACAGGGGACCTACGAGCAGTACTTC. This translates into CASSQGLQGTYEQYF.

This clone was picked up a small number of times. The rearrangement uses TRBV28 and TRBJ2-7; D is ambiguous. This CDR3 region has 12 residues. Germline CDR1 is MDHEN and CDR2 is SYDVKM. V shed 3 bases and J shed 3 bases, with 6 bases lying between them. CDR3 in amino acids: CASSLPGYEQYF. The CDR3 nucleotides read TGTGCCAGCAGTTTGCCAGGCTACGAGCAGTACTTC.

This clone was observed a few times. In nucleotides, the CDR3 is TGTGCCAGCAGCCAGGCCCGATTTGGCAGGGGGTACGAGCAGTACTTC. Its translation: CASSQARFGRGYEQYF. The gene calls are TRBV4-2 and TRBJ2-5, with 7 nucleotides matching TRBD1. The J call may be wrong; the DNA end is better matched by TRBJ2-7. Germline loops: CDR1 LGHNA, CDR2 YNFKEQ. This CDR3 has 16 residues.

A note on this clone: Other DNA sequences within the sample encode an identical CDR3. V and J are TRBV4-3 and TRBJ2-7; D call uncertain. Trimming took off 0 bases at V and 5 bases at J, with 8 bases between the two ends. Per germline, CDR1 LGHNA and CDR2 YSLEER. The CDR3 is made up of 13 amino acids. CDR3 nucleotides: TGCGCCAGCAGCCAAGAATTAGGCCACGAGCAGTACTTC. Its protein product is CASSQELGHEQYF.

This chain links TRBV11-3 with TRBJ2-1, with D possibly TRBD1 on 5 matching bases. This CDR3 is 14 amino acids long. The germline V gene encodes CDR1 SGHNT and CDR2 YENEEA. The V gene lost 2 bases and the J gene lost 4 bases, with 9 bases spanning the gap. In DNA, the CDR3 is TGTGCCAGCAGCTTAAGGGGTATTTACAATGAGCAGTTCTTC. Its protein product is CASSLRGIYNEQFF.